This note documents a single TCR beta chain sequence. The antigen it binds to is not known. Base qualities are not provided; no much larger clone lies one nucleotide away. Sequences SGHNT (CDR1) and YYREEE (CDR2) are obtained from the germline V gene (reference sequence). CDR3 length: 14 amino acids, cysteine to phenylalanine. The sequence is cut down to CDR3 DNA, 42 bases in frame from base 1. Trimming removed 4 bases from V and 0 bases from J, leaving 7 bases between the germline ends. The sample originates from a study of shared clonotypes between healthy human individuals (dated by TCRdb to about 2020). Regarding the complete study: The cohort included three men and a couple of women between 18 and 49 years of age. To estimate repertoire size and how much clonotypes are shared between individuals, the study performed deep sequencing of blood TCR repertoires from 4 to 6 healthy adults. Between about 0.85 and 10 billion PBMCs per donor were obtained by leukapheresis. Different laboratories and diverse techniques were used to prepare libraries and sequence TCR repertoires, to increase sequencing depth and limit assay-specific biases. For each donor, CD4 naive and CD4 memory were each given three plates, CD8 naive was given two plates, and CD8 memory was given one plate.

CD8 naive samples were obtained by positive selection for CCR7 among CD45RO-negative cells, yielding a CD45RA+CCR7+ population from which TemRA cells were excluded. The donors were healthy, HIV-negative adults with no recently reported acute infections or vaccinations. All donors were Caucasian adults living in Nashville, Tennessee, USA. Blood was collected by leukapheresis, and PBMCs were isolated by Ficoll-Histopaque density gradient centrifugation and then cryopreserved in liquid nitrogen vapor phase. Analytical flow cytometry was used to check the purity and quantity of each magnetically sorted T cell population. Genomic DNA was isolated from every sorted fraction and measured by UV absorbance on a Nanodrop 2000c. Broad study findings and their caveats: Sampling was limited to blood, and TCR repertoires in tissue likely differ from TCR repertoires in blood. Higher generation probabilities were observed for clonotypes shared by all four sorted-subset donors than for non-shared clonotypes. The small number of donors limited the genetic and exposure-history diversity represented. When four donors were compared, the shared fraction of clonotypes was about 5.2% for naive CD4, 3.5% to 4% for naive CD8, roughly 2.5% for memory CD4, and around 0.4% for memory CD8. Pairwise subsampling indicated that sequencing depth was expected to affect the degree of clonotype sharing among donors. Naive subsets generally had larger estimated clonotype richness than memory subsets. Incomplete sequencing was indicated by rarefaction of sorted-subset datasets, despite the large sequencing depth.

Using the deep immunoSEQ assay, multiplex PCR amplified TCR CDR3 regions from genomic DNA. For each cell subset, the extracted genomic DNA was distributed evenly across all wells of several immunoSEQ 96-well plates, and each plate served as one replicate. For sorted subsets, roughly 200 ng of genomic DNA, equivalent to tens of thousands of T cell genomes, went into each replicate PCR. Purified libraries were quantified with a Qubit 3.0 fluorometer, sized on a Bioanalyzer 2100, and re-quantified with the KAPA Library Quantification kit. A separate single-read 150-cycle Illumina NextSeq 550 flow cell was used to sequence each immunoSEQ 96-well plate. In the source study's methods: Because the immunoSEQ output held only junctional sequences and lacked quality scores, the filtering could not match the filtering applied to full-length reads. Sequences were annotated with PyIR, a Python wrapper for IgBLAST v1.9, and V/J genes and CDR3 were assigned using IMGT germline references. Any read was removed if the V/J assignment was weak (E-value above 1e-6), the CDR3 was missing, or the read contained stop codons, out-of-frame junctions, or ambiguous translated residues. V3J clonotypes were defined as sequences sharing the same inferred V gene, J gene, and CDR3 amino acid sequence. The percentage overlap between two repertoires was calculated by dividing the number of shared unique clonotypes by the size of the smaller repertoire. Richness of each repertoire was evaluated using RTK rarefaction, the Chao1 estimator, and Recon v2.1 estimates of unobserved clonotypes. Generation probabilities were computed with OLGA for all TCRbeta clonotypes obtained by the gDNA method from several donors. Here the immuneACCESS table is served through TCRdb, limited to in-frame sequences with V and J called. Missing clones are a known gap in these copies; in checked studies unresolved V genes cover under half, and the rest lacks a known reason. V, J and clone size reflect that table, while D and trimming were determined from the DNA. In this sample the table shows around 2.1 million clones, 85% to 95% of which occur a single time. More than 1.5% of the sample belongs to the ten largest clones.

This clonotype was sampled from a man aged 18 to 29 in good health. Some clones in this sample may be carry-over from other donors' samples. The rearranged chain carries TRBV5-4 and TRBJ2-2; the D gene remains uncertain. The sequencing input was naive CD8+ T cells from PBMCs. The sample's cell subset or site, from its label and the paper: CD45RA+CCR7+. The CDR3 loop reads CASSGGTNTGELFF. In nucleotides, the sequence is TGTGCCAGCAGCGGCGGTACGAACACCGGGGAGCTGTTTTTT.